This TCR beta chain stems from a study of cytomegalovirus exposure and HLA in healthy donors. General study results and limits: Roughly 170 TCR beta chains were listed as cytomegalovirus-associated. In a later analysis, at a false discovery rate of 0.05, approximately 15,000 TCR beta sequences matched HLA alleles. A classifier reportedly called cytomegalovirus status with high sensitivity and specificity.

In the PCR, 60 Vbeta and 13 Jbeta primers were used. TCRdb's table, derived via immunoSEQ multiplex PCR, lists solely in-frame clones and lacks some. Among around 100,000 clones listed, around a tenth were seen once. The CDR3 totals 15 residues. CDR1 PRHDT and CDR2 FYEKMQ come from the germline V gene (reference sequence). The V and J ends lost 5 bases and 1 base, in that order; junction bases with no gene match: 5. On this clone itself: As yet, its antigen is unknown.

This sequence joins TRBV13 and TRBJ1-1; 9 bases agree with TRBD1. Sequencing was done on a sample of PBMCs. The TCR was taken from a man in his forties in good health and CMV-seropositive. CDR3 protein: CASSNRGQRNTEAFF. CDR3 nucleotide sequence: TGTGCCAGCAGCAACAGGGGGCAGAGGAACACTGAAGCTTTCTTT.